This entry features one TCR beta chain sequence. This record comes from a study of blood T cell repertoires in COVID-19. At the level of the study: Some COVID-19 samples were acute and others convalescent; all came from the United States, Italy and Spain.

Here immunoSEQ multiplex PCR was the method, and the copy in TCRdb shows in-frame clones only, minus some. This table has 150,000 to 200,000 clones, approximately 85% appearing once. The CDR3 runs to 15 residues. After removal of 3 bases from V and 0 bases from J, the junction contained 3 bases not matched to a gene. Germline V CDR1 and CDR2: SGHTA, FQGNSA. The sample taken for sequencing was peripheral blood. This TCR was recovered from a man in his fifties or sixties with acute or convalescent COVID-19. V gene TRBV7-2 combines with J gene TRBJ2-7, with 9 positions matching TRBD2. The CDR3 here is CASSLTSGPSYEQYF. CDR3 bases: TGTGCCAGCAGCTTGACTAGCGGCCCCTCCTACGAGCAGTACTTC. Variable domain in full (rest from reference TRBV7-2 and TRBJ2-7): GAGVSQSPSNKVTEKGKDVELRCDPISGHTALYWYRQSLGQGLEFLIYFQGNSAPDKSGLPSDRFSAERTGGSVSTLTIQRTQQEDSAVYLCASSLTSGPSYEQYFGPGTRLTVT.